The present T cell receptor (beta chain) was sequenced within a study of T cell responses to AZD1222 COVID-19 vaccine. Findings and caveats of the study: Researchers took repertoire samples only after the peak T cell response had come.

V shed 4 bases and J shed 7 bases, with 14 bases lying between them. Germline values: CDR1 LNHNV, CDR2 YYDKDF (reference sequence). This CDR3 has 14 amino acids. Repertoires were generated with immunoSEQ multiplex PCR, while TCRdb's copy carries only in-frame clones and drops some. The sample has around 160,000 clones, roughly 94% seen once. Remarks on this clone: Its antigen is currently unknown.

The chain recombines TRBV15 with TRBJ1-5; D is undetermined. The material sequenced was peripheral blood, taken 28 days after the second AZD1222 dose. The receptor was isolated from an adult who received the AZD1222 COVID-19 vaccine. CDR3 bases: TGTGCCACCAGCAAGGAAGGATCCTTCCAGCCCCAGCATTTT. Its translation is CATSKEGSFQPQHF.